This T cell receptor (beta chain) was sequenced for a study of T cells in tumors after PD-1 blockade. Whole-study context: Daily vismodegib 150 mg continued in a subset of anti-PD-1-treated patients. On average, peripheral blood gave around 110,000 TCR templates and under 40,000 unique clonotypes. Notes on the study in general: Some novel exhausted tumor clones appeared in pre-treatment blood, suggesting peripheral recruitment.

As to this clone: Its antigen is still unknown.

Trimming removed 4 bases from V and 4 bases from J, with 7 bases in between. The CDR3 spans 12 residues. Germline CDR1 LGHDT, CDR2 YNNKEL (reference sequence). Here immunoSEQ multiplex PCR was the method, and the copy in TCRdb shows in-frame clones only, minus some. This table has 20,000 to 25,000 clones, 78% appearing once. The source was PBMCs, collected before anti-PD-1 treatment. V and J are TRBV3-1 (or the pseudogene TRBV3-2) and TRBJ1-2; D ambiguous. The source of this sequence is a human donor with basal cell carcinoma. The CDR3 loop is CASSPGFYGYTF. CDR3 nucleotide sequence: TGTGCCAGCAGCCCGGGGTTCTATGGCTACACCTTC.